The present T cell receptor beta chain was sequenced within a study of blood T cell repertoires in COVID-19. Study summary: Researchers got acute and convalescent COVID-19 samples from the United States, Italy and Spain. T cells, B-cell-depleted T cells, or PBMCs provided the cDNA or gDNA that served as material.

Original handling: Amplification of reference gene primers was used by the study to estimate nucleated cell counts. Measured with immunoSEQ multiplex PCR; TCRdb has only the in-frame clones, and not every one. That table supplies the V and J calls and clone size; D and trimming were determined from the DNA. This table has around 230,000 clones, 80% to 90% appearing once. Patients in Seattle were enrolled during active infection, then followed longitudinally. Trimming shortened V by 0 bases and J by 8 bases, and 16 bases separated the two germline ends. Germline assignment: CDR1 MNHNS and CDR2 SASEGT. The CDR3 spans 15 residues.

The source material was peripheral blood. The TCR sequence derives from a middle-aged man with COVID-19, enrolled during active disease. V is TRBV6-1 and J is TRBJ1-2; maybe TRBD1 (5 bases). CDR3 in amino acids: CASSEAGASERGYTF. For the CDR3, the DNA is TGTGCCAGCAGTGAAGCAGGGGCCTCGGAGAGGGGCTACACCTTC.